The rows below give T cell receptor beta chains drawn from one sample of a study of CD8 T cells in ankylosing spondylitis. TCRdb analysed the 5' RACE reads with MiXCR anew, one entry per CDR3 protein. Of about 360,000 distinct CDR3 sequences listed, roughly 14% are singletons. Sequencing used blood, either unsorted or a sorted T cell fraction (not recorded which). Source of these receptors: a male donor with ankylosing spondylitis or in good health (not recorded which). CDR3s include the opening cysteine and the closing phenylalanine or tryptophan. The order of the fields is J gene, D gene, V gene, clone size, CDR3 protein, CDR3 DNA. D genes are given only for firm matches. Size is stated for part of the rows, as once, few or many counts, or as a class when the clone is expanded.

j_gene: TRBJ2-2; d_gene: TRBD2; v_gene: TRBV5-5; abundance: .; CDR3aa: CASTASGGFANTGELFF; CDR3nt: TGTGCCAGCACCGCTAGCGGGGGGTTCGCGAACACCGGGGAGCTGTTTTTT
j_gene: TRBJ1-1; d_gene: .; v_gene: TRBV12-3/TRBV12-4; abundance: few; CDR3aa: CASSPWGIGGTEAFF; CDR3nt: TGTGCCAGCAGTCCCTGGGGGATTGGTGGGACTGAAGCTTTCTTT
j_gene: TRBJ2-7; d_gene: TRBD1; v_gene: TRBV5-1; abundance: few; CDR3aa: CASRPSGQVIYEQYF; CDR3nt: TGCGCCAGCAGACCGAGCGGACAGGTGATCTACGAGCAGTACTTC
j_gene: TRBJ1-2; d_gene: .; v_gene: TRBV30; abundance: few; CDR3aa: CAWGGRGTGYTF; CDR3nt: TGTGCCTGGGGCGGGAGAGGGACAGGCTACACCTTC
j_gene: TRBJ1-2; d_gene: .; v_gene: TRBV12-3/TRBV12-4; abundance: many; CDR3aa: CASTLGQNYGYTF; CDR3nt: TGTGCCAGCACCCTCGGGCAGAACTATGGCTACACCTTC
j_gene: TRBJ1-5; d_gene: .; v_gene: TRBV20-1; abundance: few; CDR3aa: CSAFTNGNQPQHF; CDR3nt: TGCAGTGCTTTTACGAACGGCAATCAGCCCCAGCATTTT
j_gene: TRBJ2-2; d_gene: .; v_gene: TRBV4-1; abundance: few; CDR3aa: CASSPVGWTGELFF; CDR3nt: TGCGCCAGCAGCCCGGTCGGTTGGACCGGGGAGCTGTTTTTT
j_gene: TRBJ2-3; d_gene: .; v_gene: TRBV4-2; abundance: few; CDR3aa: CASSSTGATHTQYF; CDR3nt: TGTGCCAGCAGCTCAACTGGGGCTACCCATACGCAGTATTTT
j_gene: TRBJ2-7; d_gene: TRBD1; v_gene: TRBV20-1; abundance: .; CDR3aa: CSASKGARTYEQYF; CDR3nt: TGCAGTGCTAGTAAGGGGGCAAGGACCTACGAGCAGTACTTC
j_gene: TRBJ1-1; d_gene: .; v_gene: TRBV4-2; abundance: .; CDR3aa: CASSQDIDWGTEAFF; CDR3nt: TGTGCCAGCAGCCAAGATATAGATTGGGGAACTGAAGCTTTCTTT
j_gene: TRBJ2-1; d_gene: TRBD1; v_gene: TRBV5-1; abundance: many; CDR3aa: CASSTTRQGRSYNEQFF; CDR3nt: TGCGCCAGCAGCACCACCCGACAGGGGAGGTCCTACAATGAGCAGTTCTTC
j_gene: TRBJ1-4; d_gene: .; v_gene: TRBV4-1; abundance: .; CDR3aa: CASSQSTATNEKLFF; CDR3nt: TGCGCCAGCAGCCAGTCGACAGCAACTAATGAAAAACTGTTTTTT
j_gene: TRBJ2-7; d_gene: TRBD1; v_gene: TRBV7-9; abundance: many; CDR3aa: CASSFGQGAILYEQYF; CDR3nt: TGTGCCAGCAGCTTCGGACAGGGGGCAATCTTATACGAGCAGTACTTC
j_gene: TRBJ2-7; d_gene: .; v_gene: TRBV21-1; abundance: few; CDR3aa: CASSKGGPVEIGEQYF; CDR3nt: TGTGCCAGCAGCAAGGGAGGGCCAGTCGAGATCGGCGAGCAGTACTTC
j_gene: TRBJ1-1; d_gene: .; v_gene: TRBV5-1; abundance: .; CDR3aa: CASSLEDLRGTEAFF; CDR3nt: TGCGCCAGCAGCCTGGAAGACCTAAGGGGAACTGAAGCTTTCTTT
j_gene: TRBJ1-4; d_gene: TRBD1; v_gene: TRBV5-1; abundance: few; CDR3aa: CASSMGGQGPEKLFF; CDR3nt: TGCGCCAGCAGCATGGGGGGACAGGGCCCTGAAAAACTGTTTTTT
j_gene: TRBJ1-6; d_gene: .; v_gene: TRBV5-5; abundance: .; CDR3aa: CASSLSRVNSPLHF; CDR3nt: TGTGCCAGCAGCTTGAGCAGGGTTAATTCACCCCTCCACTTT
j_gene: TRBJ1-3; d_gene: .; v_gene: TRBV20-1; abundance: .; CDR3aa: CSANGQRDGNTIYF; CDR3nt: TGCAGTGCAAACGGACAGAGAGATGGAAACACCATATATTTT
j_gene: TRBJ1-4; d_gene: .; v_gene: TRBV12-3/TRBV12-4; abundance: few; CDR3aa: CASRPGHEGKLFF; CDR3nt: TGTGCCAGCAGACCGGGGCACGAGGGGAAACTGTTTTTT
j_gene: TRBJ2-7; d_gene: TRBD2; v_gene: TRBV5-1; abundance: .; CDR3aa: CASSWGTSVSSYEQYF; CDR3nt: TGCGCCAGCAGCTGGGGGACTAGCGTTAGCTCCTACGAGCAGTACTTC
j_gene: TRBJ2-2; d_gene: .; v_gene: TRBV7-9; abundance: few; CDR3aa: CASSFGPTAGELFF; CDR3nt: TGTGCCAGCAGCTTTGGACCCACGGCCGGGGAGCTGTTTTTT
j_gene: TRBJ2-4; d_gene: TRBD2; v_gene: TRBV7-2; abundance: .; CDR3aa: CASSLLAGGPVGNIQYF; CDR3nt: TGTGCCAGCAGCTTACTAGCGGGGGGTCCGGTTGGAAACATTCAGTACTTC
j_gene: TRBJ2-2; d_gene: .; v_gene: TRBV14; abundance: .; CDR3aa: CASSQDRVGPANTGELFF; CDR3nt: TGTGCCAGCAGCCAAGATCGGGTGGGGCCCGCGAACACCGGGGAGCTGTTTTTT
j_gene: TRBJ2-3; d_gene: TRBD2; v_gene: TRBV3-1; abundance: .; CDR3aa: CASSQGMVASGVRTDTQYF; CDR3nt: TGTGCCAGCAGCCAAGGTATGGTGGCTAGCGGGGTTCGCACAGATACGCAGTATTTT
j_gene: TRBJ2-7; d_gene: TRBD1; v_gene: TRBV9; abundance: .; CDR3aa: CASSVGGQGSYEQYF; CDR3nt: TGTGCCAGCAGCGTAGGGGGACAGGGATCCTACGAGCAGTACTTC
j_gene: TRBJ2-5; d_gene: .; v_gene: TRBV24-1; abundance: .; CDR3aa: CATSDFGETQYF; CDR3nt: TGTGCCACCAGTGATTTCGGGGAGACCCAGTACTTC
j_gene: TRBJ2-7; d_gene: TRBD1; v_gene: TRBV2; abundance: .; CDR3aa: CASGGGQEPYEQYF; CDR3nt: TGTGCCAGCGGAGGAGGACAGGAGCCCTACGAGCAGTACTTC